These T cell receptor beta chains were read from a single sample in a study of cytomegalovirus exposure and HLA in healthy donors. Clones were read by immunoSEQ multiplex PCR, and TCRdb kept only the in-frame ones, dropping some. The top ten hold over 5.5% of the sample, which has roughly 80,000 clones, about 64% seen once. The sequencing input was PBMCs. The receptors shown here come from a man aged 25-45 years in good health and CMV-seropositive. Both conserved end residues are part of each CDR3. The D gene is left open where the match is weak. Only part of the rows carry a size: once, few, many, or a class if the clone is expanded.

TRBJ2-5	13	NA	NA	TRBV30	TGTGCAAAAGAGGAGGGCAACCAAGAGACCCAGTACTTC	CAKEEGNQETQYF
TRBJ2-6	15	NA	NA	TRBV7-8	TGTGCCAGCAGCTTAGAGGGGCCTGGGGCCAACGTCCTGACTTTC	CASSLEGPGANVLTF
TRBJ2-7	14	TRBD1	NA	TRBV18	TGTGCCAGCTCAGCGACAGGGGCTGATAACGAGCAGTACTTC	CASSATGADNEQYF
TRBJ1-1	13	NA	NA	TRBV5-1	TGCGCCAGCAGCTTCTCGGTGAACACTGAAGCTTTCTTT	CASSFSVNTEAFF
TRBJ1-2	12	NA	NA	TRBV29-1	TGCAGCGTTGGGGACATTAGGTATGGCTACACCTTC	CSVGDIRYGYTF
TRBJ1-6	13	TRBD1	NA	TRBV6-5	TGTGCCACAAGACAGGGAAACGATTCACCCCTCCACTTT	CATRQGNDSPLHF
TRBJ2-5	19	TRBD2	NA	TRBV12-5	TGTGCTAGTGGTTTGGTTGTCCCATATAGCGGGAGGGCCCCAGAGACCCAGTACTTC	CASGLVVPYSGRAPETQYF
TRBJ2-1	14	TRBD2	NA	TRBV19	TGTGCCAGTAGTGGGCTAGCGGCCTACAATGAGCAGTTCTTC	CASSGLAAYNEQFF
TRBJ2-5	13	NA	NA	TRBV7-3	TGTGCCAGCAGCGCTGGGGAGCAAGAGACCCAGTACTTC	CASSAGEQETQYF
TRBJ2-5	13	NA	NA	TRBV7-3	TGTGCCTCCGCCCGGGGATCCCAAGAGACCCAGTACTTC	CASARGSQETQYF
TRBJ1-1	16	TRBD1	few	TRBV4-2	TGTGCCAGCAGCCTGGGACAGGGGGATACGTACACTGAAGCTTTCTTT	CASSLGQGDTYTEAFF
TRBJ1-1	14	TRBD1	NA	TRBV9	TGTGCCAGCAGTGAACGGGACAGCTACACTGAAGCTTTCTTT	CASSERDSYTEAFF
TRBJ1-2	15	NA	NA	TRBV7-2	TGTGCCAGCAGCCATTGGACACAGGTAGACTATGGCTACACCTTC	CASSHWTQVDYGYTF
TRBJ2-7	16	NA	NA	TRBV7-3	TGTGCCAGCAGCTTAAGTTCTGGGGGCAGCGTCTACGAGCAGTACTTC	CASSLSSGGSVYEQYF
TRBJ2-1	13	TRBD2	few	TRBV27	TGTGCCAGCAGTTTGCTAGCGGGGAATGAGCAGTTCTTC	CASSLLAGNEQFF
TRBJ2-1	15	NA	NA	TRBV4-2	TGTGCCAGCAGCCAAGATGGCCAGGCTGCGAATGAGCAGTTCTTC	CASSQDGQAANEQFF
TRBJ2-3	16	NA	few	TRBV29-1	TGCAGCGTTGAAGATCGTCCCAGGGGTTTTTGGGATACGCAGTATTTT	CSVEDRPRGFWDTQYF
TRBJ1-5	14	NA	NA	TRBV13	TGTGCCAGCTCCTCAGGGGATAGCAATCAGCCCCAGCATTTT	CASSSGDSNQPQHF
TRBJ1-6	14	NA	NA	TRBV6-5	TGTGCCAGCAGTTACAGGGGTAGGGATTCACCCCTCCACTTT	CASSYRGRDSPLHF
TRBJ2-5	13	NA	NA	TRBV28	TGTGCCAGCAGTTTAGTCCAGGTAGAGACCCAGTACTTC	CASSLVQVETQYF
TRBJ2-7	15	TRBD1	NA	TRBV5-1	TGCGCCAGCAGCTCCCAGACAGGGTTGGCCTACGAGCAGTACTTC	CASSSQTGLAYEQYF
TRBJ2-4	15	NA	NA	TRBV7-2	TGTGCCAGCACCATGAATTCTATAGCCAAAAACATTCAGTACTTC	CASTMNSIAKNIQYF
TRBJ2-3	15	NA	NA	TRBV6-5	TGTGCCAGCAGTTACGGTAGAGGGAGCACAGATACGCAGTATTTT	CASSYGRGSTDTQYF
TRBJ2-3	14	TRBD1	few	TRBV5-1	TGCGCCAGCAGCTTGGCCCAGGGGGCAGATACGCAGTATTTT	CASSLAQGADTQYF
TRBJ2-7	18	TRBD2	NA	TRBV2	TGTGCCAGCAGTGAAGGGCCTAGCGGGGGGCCAATAGTGTACGAGCAGTACTTC	CASSEGPSGGPIVYEQYF
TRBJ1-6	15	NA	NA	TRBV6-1	TGTGCCAGCAGGGTGTCGAGCTCCTATAATTCACCCCTCCACTTT	CASRVSSSYNSPLHF
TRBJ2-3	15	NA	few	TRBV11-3	TGTGCCAGCAGCTTAATGGGACAAATAACAGATACGCAGTATTTT	CASSLMGQITDTQYF
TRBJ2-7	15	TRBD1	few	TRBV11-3	TGTGCCAGCAGCCCCCGAAGCACAGGGGGCCGGGAGCAGTACTTC	CASSPRSTGGREQYF
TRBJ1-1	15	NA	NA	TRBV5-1	TGCGCCAGCAGCTCCAGGGGCGCGATACATACTGAAGCTTTCTTT	CASSSRGAIHTEAFF
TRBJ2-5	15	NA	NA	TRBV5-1	TGCGCCAGCAGTTCGCAGGCGGGGCGGGTAGAGACCCAGTACTTC	CASSSQAGRVETQYF
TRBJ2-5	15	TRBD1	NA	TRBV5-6	TGTGCCAGCAGCTTAGGGACAGGGGTCGGTGAGACCCAGTACTTC	CASSLGTGVGETQYF
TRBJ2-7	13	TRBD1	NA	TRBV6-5	TGTGCCAGCAGTCGGACAGGCCCCGGTGAGCAGTACTTC	CASSRTGPGEQYF
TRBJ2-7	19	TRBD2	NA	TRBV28	TGTGCCAGCATCCCCGGGGGCCTAGGGGCTAGCGGGAACCTCTACGAGCAGTACTTC	CASIPGGLGASGNLYEQYF
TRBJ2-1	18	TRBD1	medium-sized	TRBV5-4	TGTGCCAGCAGCTTGGGAGGGGGCCTAATACGCTCCTACAATGAGCAGTTCTTC	CASSLGGGLIRSYNEQFF
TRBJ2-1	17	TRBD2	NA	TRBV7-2	TGTGCCAGCAGCTTAGTTGTGATAGCGGGAGCAGTCGGTGAGCAGTTCTTC	CASSLVVIAGAVGEQFF
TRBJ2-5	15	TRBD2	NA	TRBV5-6	TGTGCCAGCAGCCCGGGACTAGGGGGACAAGAGACCCAGTACTTC	CASSPGLGGQETQYF
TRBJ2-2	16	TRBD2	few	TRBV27	TGTGCCAGCAGTCCTCGGACTAGCGGGAGAACCGGGGAGCTGTTTTTT	CASSPRTSGRTGELFF
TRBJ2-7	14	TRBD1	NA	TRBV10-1	TGCGCCAGCAGTGAGACAGGGGCGATCTACGAGCAGTACTTC	CASSETGAIYEQYF
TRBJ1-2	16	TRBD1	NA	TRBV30	TGTGCCTGGAACAAAGGGTGGGGACAGGGGGCTCGTGGCTACACCTTC	CAWNKGWGQGARGYTF
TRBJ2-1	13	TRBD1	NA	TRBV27	TGTGCCACCGCCGGGACAGGGTACCATGAGCAGTTCTTC	CATAGTGYHEQFF
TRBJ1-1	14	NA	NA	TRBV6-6	TGTGCCAGCAGTTATGGGAGGGTAGACACTGAAGCTTTCTTT	CASSYGRVDTEAFF
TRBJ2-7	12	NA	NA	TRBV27	TGTGCCAGCAGTCGAGGGTCGGGAGAGCAGTACTTC	CASSRGSGEQYF
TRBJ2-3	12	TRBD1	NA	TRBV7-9	TGTGCCGACAGGGGGCGTGAAGATACGCAGTATTTT	CADRGREDTQYF
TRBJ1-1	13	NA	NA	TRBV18	TGTGCCAGCTCACCACAGGGGTACACTGAAGCTTTCTTT	CASSPQGYTEAFF
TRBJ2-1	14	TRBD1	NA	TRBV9	TGTGCCAGCAGCTTAACAGGGGATTACAATGAGCAGTTCTTC	CASSLTGDYNEQFF
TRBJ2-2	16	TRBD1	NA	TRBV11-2	TGTGCCAGCAGCTTAGATATGGGACAGGGGAGCGGGGAGCTGTTTTTT	CASSLDMGQGSGELFF
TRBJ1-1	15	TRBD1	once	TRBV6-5	TGTGCCAGCAGTTACTCAGCCCAGGGGGACACTGAAGCTTTCTTT	CASSYSAQGDTEAFF
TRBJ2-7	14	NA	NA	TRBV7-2	TGTGCCAGCAGCTTAGGGCGAGGTTCCTACGAGCAGTACTTC	CASSLGRGSYEQYF
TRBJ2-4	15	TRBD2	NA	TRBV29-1	TGCAGCGTTGCGGTTTTTGGTAGCGGGAGCGACATTCAGTACTTC	CSVAVFGSGSDIQYF
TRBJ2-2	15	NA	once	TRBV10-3	TGTGCCATCAGTGGGTCCAGGGAGGTCACCGGGGAGCTGTTTTTT	CAISGSREVTGELFF
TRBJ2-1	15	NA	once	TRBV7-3	TGTGCCAGCAGCGCAACAGGGAGAGGGGACAATGAGCAGTTCTTC	CASSATGRGDNEQFF
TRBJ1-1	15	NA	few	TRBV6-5	TGTGCCAGCAGGAAAAGCGGGGGCATGAACACTGAAGCTTTCTTT	CASRKSGGMNTEAFF
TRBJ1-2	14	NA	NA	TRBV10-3	TGTGCCATCAGTGAGTCGATGACAGCTTATGGCTACACCTTC	CAISESMTAYGYTF
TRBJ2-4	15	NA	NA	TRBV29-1	TGCAGCGTTGTACCCACAGGGATGGGGGAACGGGTTCAGTACTTC	CSVVPTGMGERVQYF
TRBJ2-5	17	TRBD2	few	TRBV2	TGTGCCAGCAGGCAGATAGTGGCGGGGGGGTCCCAAGAGACCCAGTACTTC	CASRQIVAGGSQETQYF
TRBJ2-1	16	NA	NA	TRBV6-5	TGTGCCAGCAGTTACTTGGAAGGGGGGGGGCGGAATGAGCAGTTCTTC	CASSYLEGGGRNEQFF
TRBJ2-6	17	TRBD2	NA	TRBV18	TGTGCCAGCGCGGGGAGGGAGACCTACTCTGGGGCCAACGTCCTGACTTTC	CASAGRETYSGANVLTF